What follows describes a single TCR beta chain. The data belong to a study of shared clonotypes between healthy human individuals. Trimming left V 5 bases short and J 0 bases short, with 13 bases between. This CDR3 contains 16 residues. Germline CDR1 is SNHLY and CDR2 is FYNNEI. Sequencing was at deep level. Using immunoSEQ multiplex PCR, the repertoire was profiled, and TCRdb retains in-frame clones only, with some absent. Here the sample spans some 1 million clones, about 70% being singletons. Source material: memory CD4+ T cells sorted from blood. Regarding subset: CD45RA-negative fraction. The clonotype comes from a man between 18 and 29 years old in good health. The V and J genes are TRBV2 and TRBJ1-4; D call uncertain. CDR3 DNA: TGTGCCAGCAGTTTGGAGGGAGCAGCAACTAATGAAAAACTGTTTTTT. This translates into CASSLEGAATNEKLFF.